This TCR beta chain was obtained from a study of type 1 regulatory T cells (dated by TCRdb to the early 2020s). A note on the overall study: The study characterized an in vitro protocol that generated a Tr1-enriched, alloantigen-specific CD4 T cell product named T-allo10. T-allo10 was under clinical evaluation in patients with hematological malignancies receiving allogeneic hematopoietic stem cell transplantation. The full study reports these points: Compared with non-Tr1 cells, Tr1 cells had a TCR repertoire that was more restricted, a finding the study read as clonal expansion induced by alloantigen.

Including cysteine and phenylalanine, the CDR3 has 15 amino acids. The CDR3 DNA has 45 bases and is translated from base 1. Sequences SGDLS (CDR1) and YYNGEE (CDR2) are obtained from the germline V gene. Trimmed from V: 1 base; trimmed from J: 6 bases; junction bases lacking a gene match: 6. Sequenced using an Illumina MiSeq. In-frame beta chains were kept once TCRdb had trimmed the public reads at Q25 with fastp and called clones with MiXCR. A single entry per CDR3 protein holds the most common genes and DNA from its merged rows. Present in this sample are some 60,000 distinct CDR3 sequences, 62% of which were seen just once. 1.5% to 2% of the sample goes to the ten largest clones. For this clonotype: This clone's antigen is unknown. Base qualities are not recorded, but no much larger clone differs from it by a single base.

The specimen was cultured non-Tr1 T cells, either the whole culture or a sorted T cell fraction (not recorded which). Taken with the paper, the label for cell subset or site translates to: non-Tr1 population from the T-allo10 product. The receptor comes from a human donor in good health. The chain links TRBV9 with TRBJ2-2; 7 junctional bases match TRBD2. The DNA reads as follows: TGTGCCAGCAGCGTACTGGGACGGGGGGCCGGGGAGCTGTTTTTT. Protein translation: CASSVLGRGAGELFF.